The 24 T cell receptor beta chains below come from one sample, sequenced in a study of blood T cells in healthy people across ages. The authors ran a second PCR of roughly 6 to 12 cycles using a sample-barcoded 5' primer and a J-beta primer mix. TCRdb processed the 5' RACE reads anew with MiXCR; each CDR3 protein has one entry. The sample contains hundreds of thousands of distinct CDR3 sequences, around 52% of which appear only once. The source material was blood. Every receptor here comes from a woman of 80 years or more in good health.

Of note for this clonotype: An end of the junction differs from the germline gene, which may be a read error. The genes are TRBV27 and TRBJ2-3; 7 nucleotides line up with TRBD2. Germline V gene sequence: CDR1 MNHEY, CDR2 SMNVEV (reference sequence). The CDR3 has 14 residues. The CDR3 DNA reads TGTGTCAGCAAGCAGCGGGGCCTGGGGGATACGCAGTATTTT. The encoded protein is CVSKQRGLGDTQYF.

The table lists this clonotype with a few counts. The V and J genes are TRBV28 and TRBJ2-7; 7 nucleotides match TRBD1. V gave up 8 bases and J gave up 1 base; unmatched junction bases: 8. The CDR3 runs to 14 residues. Germline CDR1 is MDHEN and CDR2 is SYDVKM. In DNA, the CDR3 is TGTGCCAGCGGACGACAGGGTAGATCCTACGAGCAGTACTTC. It translates to CASGRQGRSYEQYF. The complete variable domain, with remaining parts taken from reference TRBV28 and TRBJ2-7, reads DVKVTQSSRYLVKRTGEKVFLECVQDMDHENMFWYRQDPGLGLRLIYFSYDVKMKEKGDIPEGYSVSREKKERFSLILESASTNQTSMYLCASGRQGRSYEQYFGPGTRLTVT.

The chain carries TRBV12-3 or TRBV12-4 and TRBJ2-5; D is tentatively TRBD1 or TRBD2 (5 bases each). The V gene lost 7 bases and the J gene lost 11 bases, with 20 bases spanning the gap. This CDR3 is built from 13 residues. CDR3 in DNA: TGTGCCAGCAATTGGGACGGAACCTACGGGCAGTACTTC. As protein: CASNWDGTYGQYF.

The chain employs TRBV20-1 and TRBJ2-5; D is undetermined. This CDR3 has 14 residues. Germline V gene sequence: CDR1 DFQATT, CDR2 SNEGSKA (reference sequence). V lost 5 bases and J lost 5, with 18 bases in between. CDR3 protein: CSAGHTAPRETQYF. The CDR3 nucleotides read TGCAGTGCTGGTCACACGGCCCCACGGGAGACCCAGTACTTC.

The CDR3 DNA is TGCGCCAGCAGTCCGATAGCGGGTGTATGGGATGAGCAGTTCTTC. As protein: CASSPIAGVWDEQFF. This chain links TRBV5-1 with TRBJ2-1, with 7 bases identical to TRBD2. Germline V gene lookup returns CDR1 SGHRS and CDR2 YFSETQ. This CDR3 has 15 residues. The V segment lost 5 bases and the J segment 8 bases; nucleotides outside the gene matches: 13.

This clonotype was recorded many times. The V call is TRBV20-1, the J call TRBJ2-1, with 9 bases fitting TRBD2. CDR3 length equals 15 residues. Per germline, CDR1 DFQATT and CDR2 SNEGSKA (reference sequence). V lost 3 bases, J lost 2 bases, and 5 bases stayed unmatched. The CDR3 is CSARVAGVTYNEQFF. The CDR3 DNA reads TGCAGTGCTAGGGTAGCGGGAGTCACCTACAATGAGCAGTTCTTC.

This chain connects TRBV12-5 to TRBJ2-2, with D perhaps TRBD2 (6 bases). V was trimmed by 0 bases and J by 4 bases, leaving 9 bases between them. The CDR3 sequence is 15 residues long. Germline V lookup: CDR1 LGHNT, CDR2 FRNRAP. Here the CDR3 DNA reads TGTGCTAGTGGTTTGGTGGGGGGTTCCACCGGGGAGCTGTTTTTT. It translates to CASGLVGGSTGELFF.

There are many counts of this clonotype. The chain carries TRBV29-1 and TRBJ2-2; D is perhaps TRBD2 (5 bases). Germline V gives CDR1 SQVTM, CDR2 ANQGSEA. V shed 4 bases and J shed 3 bases, with 18 bases lying between them. The CDR3 extends over 16 amino acids. The chain's CDR3 is CSVVGWSGVDTGELFF. In nucleotides, the CDR3 is TGCAGCGTTGTCGGGTGGTCCGGGGTAGACACCGGGGAGCTGTTTTTT.

V and J are TRBV28 and TRBJ1-5; 8 bases are shared with TRBD1. The length of the CDR3 is 15 residues. The germline CDR1 and CDR2 sequences are MDHEN and SYDVKM. V was pared by 4 bases and J by 10 bases, with 12 bases of the junction left unmatched. CDR3 bases: TGTGCCAGCAGTTGGAGGACAGGGACGGAGCACCCCCAGCATTTT. Amino acid sequence: CASSWRTGTEHPQHF.

This clonotype was recorded at least ten times. The chain has TRBV5-1 and TRBJ2-1; TRBD2 matches at 12 bases. In germline, CDR1 is SGHRS, CDR2 YFSETQ. Unmatched junction bases numbered 6, after V lost 4 bases and J lost 1 base. This CDR3 spans 17 amino acids. Written as DNA, the CDR3 is TGCGCCAGCAGCCCGACTAGCGGGAGTTTTTCCTACAATGAGCAGTTCTTC. The encoded protein is CASSPTSGSFSYNEQFF.

Notes on this clonotype: A much larger clone is a single base away; this may be a read error. This chain joins TRBV7-3 and TRBJ1-1; D remains ambiguous. This CDR3 has 13 amino acids. With 4 bases removed from V and 0 bases from J, the gap between germline ends came to 6 bases. The germline gives CDR1 SGHTA, CDR2 FQGTGA. In DNA form, the CDR3 reads TGTGCCAGCAGCTCAGAGGTGAACACTGAAGCTTTCTTT. Translating it yields CASSSEVNTEAFF.

A few counts support this clonotype. J is TRBJ2-2 and V is TRBV20-1; a weak D match, TRBD2 (5 bases). Germline V gene lookup returns CDR1 DFQATT and CDR2 SNEGSKA (reference sequence). V was pared by 1 base and J by 0 bases, with 18 bases between. The CDR3 totals 18 residues. The CDR3 spells CSARGHSETRPNTGELFF. In nucleotides, the CDR3 is TGCAGTGCTAGAGGTCATTCGGAAACTAGACCGAACACCGGGGAGCTGTTTTTT.

The genes are TRBV27 and TRBJ2-4; 7 bases are shared with TRBD1. V shed 6 bases, J shed 10 bases, and the junction held 12 bases outside the gene matches. This CDR3 region has 14 residues. CDR1 and CDR2 from the germline V gene are MNHEY and SMNVEV (reference sequence). The CDR3 sequence: CASSPDNPGGIQYF. The CDR3 nucleotides read TGTGCCAGCAGCCCAGATAACCCAGGGGGAATTCAGTACTTC.

J is TRBJ2-5 and V is TRBV3-1; D not resolved. The CDR3 has 17 amino acids. V gave up 4 bases and J gave up 2 bases, with 20 bases separating them. The germline V gene has CDR1 LGHDT and CDR2 YNNKEL (reference sequence). CDR3 coding DNA: TGTGCCAGCAGCCCCCCTGGATCACAGCAGATGCAAGAGACCCAGTACTTC. Residues: CASSPPGSQQMQETQYF.

This clonotype was counted a single time. This chain connects TRBV12-3 or TRBV12-4 to TRBJ2-1; TRBD2 is a possible D gene (6 bases). V lost 8 bases and J lost 5, with 13 bases in between. CDR3 length: 13 residues. The chain's CDR3 is CASLAAPNNEQFF. The CDR3 nucleotides read TGTGCCAGCTTAGCGGCCCCCAACAATGAGCAGTTCTTC.

The chain employs TRBV3-1 and TRBJ2-3, with 11 positions matching TRBD1. Trimming cost V 0 bases and J 0 bases; bases outside gene matches: 8. There are 19 residues in the CDR3. The germline gives CDR1 LGHDT, CDR2 YNNKEL (reference sequence). The CDR3, as DNA: TGTGCCAGCAGCCAAGAGGGGACAGGGGGGATGGGGAGCACAGATACGCAGTATTTT. It is translated as CASSQEGTGGMGSTDTQYF.

The chain recombines TRBV4-2 with TRBJ2-3, with D possibly matching TRBD2 (6 bases). The germline V gene has CDR1 LGHNA and CDR2 YNFKEQ. The CDR3 totals 15 residues. V was shortened by 1 base and J by 1 base, with 9 bases between the two germline ends. The CDR3 sequence is CASSQVPGGTDTQYF. The CDR3 DNA is TGTGCCAGCAGCCAAGTACCGGGGGGCACAGATACGCAGTATTTT.

J is TRBJ1-2 and V is TRBV3-1, with TRBD1 matching 8 bases. The CDR3 runs to 17 residues. V gave up 1 base and J gave up 8 bases; unmatched junction bases: 15. Germline assignment: CDR1 LGHDT and CDR2 YNNKEL (reference sequence). The CDR3: CASSQVSTGASSRGYTF. The CDR3 coding sequence is TGTGCCAGCAGCCAAGTTTCGACAGGGGCGTCTTCTAGGGGCTACACCTTC.

In its sample, this clonotype was seen a few times. The chain recombines TRBV7-3 with TRBJ2-1, with 11 bases aligning to TRBD2. The CDR3 is 18 amino acids. Per germline, CDR1 SGHTA and CDR2 FQGTGA. Germline trimming cut 5 bases from V and 0 bases from J; bases unmatched to any gene: 9. The CDR3 DNA sequence: TGTGCCAGCAGCCCCGGGACTAGCGGACGGAGCTCCTACAATGAGCAGTTCTTC. This translates into CASSPGTSGRSSYNEQFF.

This clonotype was observed at least ten times. V is TRBV2 and J is TRBJ2-1; 8 nucleotides line up with TRBD2. The length of the CDR3 is 15 residues. V shed 2 bases and J 6 bases; nucleotides not matched to a gene: 6. Germline loops: CDR1 SNHLY, CDR2 FYNNEI. CDR3 in DNA: TGTGCCAGCAGTGAAAGGCGGGGGGACCTCAATGAGCAGTTCTTC. Translated, it gives CASSERRGDLNEQFF.

This clonotype was recorded many times. The J gene is TRBJ2-3, the V gene TRBV28; the match to TRBD2 covers 13 bases. This CDR3 is built from 15 residues. The germline V gene has CDR1 MDHEN and CDR2 SYDVKM. Losses at the gene ends were 4 bases for V and 6 bases for J; bases not matched to a gene: 4. The CDR3 reads CASSSGTSGADTQYF. The CDR3 DNA sequence: TGTGCCAGCAGTTCCGGGACTAGCGGGGCGGATACGCAGTATTTT.

This clonotype was counted many times. The germline gene is not matched at one end of the junction; a read error may be the cause. This chain connects TRBV6-2 or TRBV6-3 to TRBJ2-3; a weak D match, TRBD2 (6 bases). The CDR3 runs to 15 residues. Germline V gene sequence: CDR1 MNHEY, CDR2 SVGEGT. CDR3 nucleotide sequence: TGTGCCAGCAGGTACTGGCTAGCGACCACAGATACGCAGTATTTT. Amino acids: CASRYWLATTDTQYF.

The CDR3 DNA reads TGTGCCACCAGTGATGGGTGGAATTATCAGCCCCAGCATTTT. Its protein product is CATSDGWNYQPQHF. The V call is TRBV24-1, the J call TRBJ1-5; D gene ambiguous. This CDR3 is 14 amino acids long. Trimming took off 3 bases at V and 5 bases at J, with 10 bases between the two ends. From germline, CDR1 is KGHDR and CDR2 SFDVKD.

The table lists this clonotype with many counts. The chain has TRBV5-1 and TRBJ2-3; 13 nucleotides match TRBD2. The trim removed 4 bases at V and 6 bases at J, leaving 8 bases unmatched. The CDR3 is 16 amino acids. Germline loops: CDR1 SGHRS, CDR2 YFSETQ. In nucleotides, the CDR3 is TGCGCCAGCAGCCTAGCCGGGACTAGCGGGGTGGATACGCAGTATTTT. It codes for CASSLAGTSGVDTQYF.